This T cell receptor (beta chain) is drawn from a study of shared clonotypes between healthy human individuals. Study-level results: Generation probabilities of non-shared clonotypes were lower (relative to those shared by all four donors). Depth of sequencing was expected to influence donor clonotype sharing.

Donors were Caucasian adults residing in Nashville, Tennessee, USA. The CDR3 runs 15 residues. Trimming left V 2 bases short and J 4 bases short, with 14 bases between. Germline CDR1 MGHRA, CDR2 YSYEKL. A note on this clone: The antigen remains unidentified.

Using immunoSEQ multiplex PCR, the repertoire was profiled, and TCRdb retains in-frame clones only, with some absent. This table has more than 2,000,000 clones, around nine tenths appearing once. The TCR comes from a man in his late teens or twenties in good health. Sequences were obtained from naive CD4+ T cells sorted from blood. As to subset: CD45RA+ positively selected. V gene TRBV4-1 combines with J gene TRBJ1-2; D possibly corresponds to TRBD1 (6 bases). The CDR3 reads CASSQRGGGFYGYTF. The CDR3 DNA follows: TGCGCCAGCAGCCAACGTGGAGGGGGTTTCTATGGCTACACCTTC.